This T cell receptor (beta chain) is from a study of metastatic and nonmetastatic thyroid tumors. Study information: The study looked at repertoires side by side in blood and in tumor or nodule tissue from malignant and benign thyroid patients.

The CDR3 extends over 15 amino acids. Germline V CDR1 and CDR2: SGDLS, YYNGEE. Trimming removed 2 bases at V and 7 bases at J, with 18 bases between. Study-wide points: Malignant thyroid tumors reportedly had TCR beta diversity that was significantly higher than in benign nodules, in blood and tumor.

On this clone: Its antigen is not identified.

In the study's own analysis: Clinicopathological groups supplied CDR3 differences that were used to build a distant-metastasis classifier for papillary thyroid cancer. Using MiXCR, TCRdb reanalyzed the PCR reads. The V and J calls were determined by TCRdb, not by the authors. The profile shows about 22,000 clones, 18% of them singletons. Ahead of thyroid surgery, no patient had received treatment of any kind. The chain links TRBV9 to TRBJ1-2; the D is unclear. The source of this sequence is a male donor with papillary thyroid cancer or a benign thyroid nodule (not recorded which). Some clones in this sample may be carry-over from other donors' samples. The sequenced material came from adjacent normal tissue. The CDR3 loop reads CASSVAPQWRSGYTF. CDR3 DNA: TGTGCCAGCAGCGTGGCGCCCCAGTGGCGGAGTGGCTACACCTTC. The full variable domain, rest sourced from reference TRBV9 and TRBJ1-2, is DSGVTQTPKHLITATGQRVTLRCSPRSGDLSVYWYQQSLDQGLQFLIQYYNGEERAKGNILERFSAQQFPDLHSELNLSSLELGDSALYFCASSVAPQWRSGYTFGSGTRLTVV.